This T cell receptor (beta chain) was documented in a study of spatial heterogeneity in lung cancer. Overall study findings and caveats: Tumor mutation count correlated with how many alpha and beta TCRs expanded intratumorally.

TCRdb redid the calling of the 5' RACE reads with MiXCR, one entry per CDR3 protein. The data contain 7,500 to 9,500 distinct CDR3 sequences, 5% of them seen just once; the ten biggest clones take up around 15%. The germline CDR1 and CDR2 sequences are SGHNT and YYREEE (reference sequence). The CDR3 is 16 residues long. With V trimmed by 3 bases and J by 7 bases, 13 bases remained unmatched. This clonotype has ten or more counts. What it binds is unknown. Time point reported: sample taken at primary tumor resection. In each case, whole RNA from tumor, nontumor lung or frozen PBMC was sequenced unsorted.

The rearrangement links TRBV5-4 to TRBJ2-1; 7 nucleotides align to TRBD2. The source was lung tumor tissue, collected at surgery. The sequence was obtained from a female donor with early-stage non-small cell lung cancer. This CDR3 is CASSSSGSYLGNEQFF. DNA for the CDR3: TGTGCCAGCAGCTCTAGCGGAAGCTACTTAGGTAATGAGCAGTTCTTC.